This TCR beta chain derives from a study of blood T cell repertoires in COVID-19. TCRdb keeps only in-frame clones here, not all; method: immunoSEQ multiplex PCR. The sample includes about 300,000 clones, about 86% of them seen just once. V was clipped by 5 bases and J by 1 base, with 19 bases between them. Germline CDR1 is SGHTA and CDR2 is FQGTGA. CDR3 length: 17 residues. The source material was peripheral blood. The chain employs TRBV7-3 and TRBJ2-3; possible D gene TRBD2, 6 bases. This TCR derives from a woman in her forties or fifties with acute or convalescent COVID-19. The CDR3 DNA reads TGTGCCAGCAGCACCACGGCGGGGAAGGCTGGCACAGATACGCAGTATTTT. This sequence encodes CASSTTAGKAGTDTQYF.